This TCR beta chain was recorded in a study of T cell clonality in common variable immunodeficiency. CVID and control samples used equivalent genomic DNA input. Assay used: immunoSEQ multiplex PCR; TCRdb lists only in-frame clones, some missing. This sample carries around 34,000 clones and no singletons, and 0.8% to 1% goes to the top ten. This clone appeared many times. No antigen is known for it. The read comes to an end 3 residues before the CDR3 does, leaving the germline J gene to fill in the end. Findings and caveats of the study: Compared with healthy controls, CVID subjects showed increased TCRbeta clonality, mostly in about a third. Links between repertoire features and CVID complications were heterogeneity-limited.

CDR1 and CDR2 (germline): SQVTM, ANQGSEA. This CDR3 region has 19 residues. The J segment lost 6 bases and the V segment lost 7 bases, leaving 22 bases of the junction unmatched. The source material was peripheral blood mononuclear cells. The clonotype was recovered from a person between 18 and 70 years old in good health. The chain is built from TRBV29-1 and TRBJ2-3, with TRBD2 matching 13 bases. The CDR3 reads CSARTGPPGLAGSRDTQYF. The CDR3 bases that were read are TGCAGCGCTCGGACAGGGCCCCCGGGACTAGCGGGATCGAGGGATACG.